Reported below is one T cell receptor (beta chain). The antigen remains unidentified. V was trimmed by 0 bases and J by 4 bases, leaving 6 bases between them. Germline V gene sequence: CDR1 MNHEY, CDR2 SVGAGI. The CDR3 loop spans 13 amino acids. The sample comes from a study of PD-1 blockade in mismatch repair-deficient tumors. On the study more broadly: All were previously treated, progressing patients with some twelve mismatch repair-deficient cancer types. Whole-study findings and limits: Tumor-resident clones, often undetectable pretreatment in blood, expanded then contracted after pembrolizumab.

Mismatch repair deficiency was confirmed in all patients, by PCR or immunohistochemistry. A few pembrolizumab responders had their TCRs sequenced. TCRdb's copy holds only in-frame clones and misses some; the assay was immunoSEQ multiplex PCR. The table shows approximately 50,000 clones, with around four fifths occurring only once. The specimen comprised peripheral blood, sampled 4 weeks after starting pembrolizumab. The chain uses TRBV6-5 and TRBJ1-2; D possibly corresponds to TRBD1 (5 bases). The sequence was collected from an adult with mismatch repair-deficient cancer. This CDR3 is CASSYSQGYGYTF. CDR3 in DNA: TGTGCCAGCAGTTACTCTCAGGGCTATGGCTACACCTTC.